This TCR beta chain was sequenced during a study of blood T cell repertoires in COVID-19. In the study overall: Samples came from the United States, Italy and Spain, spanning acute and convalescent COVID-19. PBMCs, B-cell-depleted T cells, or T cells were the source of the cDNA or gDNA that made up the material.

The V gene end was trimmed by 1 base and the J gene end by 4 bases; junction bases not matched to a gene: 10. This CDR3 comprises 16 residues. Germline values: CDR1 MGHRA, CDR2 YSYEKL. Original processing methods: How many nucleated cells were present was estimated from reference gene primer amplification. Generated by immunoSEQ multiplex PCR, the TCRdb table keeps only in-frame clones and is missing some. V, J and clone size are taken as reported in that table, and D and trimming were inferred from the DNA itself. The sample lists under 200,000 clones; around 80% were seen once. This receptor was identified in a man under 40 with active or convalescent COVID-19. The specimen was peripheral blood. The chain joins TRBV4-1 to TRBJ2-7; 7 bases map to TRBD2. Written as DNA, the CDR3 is TGCGCCAGCAGCCAAGTATATTTGGGACTACCATACGAGCAGTACTTC. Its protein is CASSQVYLGLPYEQYF.